Below are 17 T cell receptor beta chains sequenced from a single sample in a study of T-cell reconstitution after alpha-beta-depleted transplantation in children. Using unique molecular identifiers, the investigators prepared the TCRbeta library. TCRdb reanalysed the PCR reads using MiXCR and keeps one entry per CDR3 protein. This sample has about 1,000,000 distinct CDR3 sequences, with about 29% found just once. The sample in question was PBMCs, mostly from graft donor cells, obtained 360 days after TCRalphabeta/CD19-depleted stem cell transplant. The receptors originated from a boy under two years old who had a stem cell transplant for SCID, so the T cells may come from the graft donor.

The gene calls are TRBV7-9 and TRBJ2-1; 8 nucleotides align to TRBD2. The CDR3 contains 17 residues. Germline lookup yields CDR1 SEHNR and CDR2 FQNEAQ (reference sequence). Trimming removed 4 bases from V and 10 bases from J; junction bases left unmatched: 18. CDR3 residues: CASSYLRGGKEYGEQFF. The CDR3 nucleotides are TGTGCCAGCAGCTATCTTCGGGGGGGCAAAGAATACGGGGAGCAGTTCTTC.

The genes are TRBV20-1 and TRBJ2-3; the match to TRBD1 covers 9 bases. The germline V gene encodes CDR1 DFQATT and CDR2 SNEGSKA (reference sequence). CDR3 length: 13 amino acids. J lost 5 bases, V lost 6 bases, and 6 bases had no gene match. The CDR3: CSAGYRGLDTQYF. The CDR3 nucleotides are TGCAGTGCCGGCTACAGGGGGCTAGATACGCAGTATTTT.

The gene calls are TRBV12-3 or TRBV12-4 and TRBJ2-6; D gene ambiguous. Between the trimmed V and J ends, which lost 7 bases and 4 bases, there was a span of 8 bases. The CDR3 runs to 13 residues. CDR3 bases: TGTGCCAGCAAGGGCTCCGGGGCCAACGTCCTGACTTTC. As protein: CASKGSGANVLTF.

To note about this clonotype: A much larger clone differs from this one at a single base, so this may be a read error. The conserved phenylalanine or tryptophan normally closing the CDR3 is absent here, so this likely arose from a read error. The chain joins TRBV29-1 to TRBJ1-1; no reliable D call. CDR1 is SQVTM and CDR2 is ANQGSEA in the germline V gene. The CDR3 is 10 residues long. The V end was cut by 6 bases, the J end by 3 bases, with 5 bases between. CDR3 in amino acids: CSVAYTEAFC. As DNA, the CDR3 is TGCAGCGTAGCTTACACTGAAGCTTTCTGT.

The rearrangement links TRBV2 to TRBJ2-7; 9 bases agree with TRBD1. V dropped 6 bases and J dropped 5; count of bases not matched to a gene: 8. Per germline, CDR1 SNHLY and CDR2 FYNNEI. The CDR3 is made up of 14 amino acids. The CDR3 nucleotides are TGTGCCAGCAGACTACGGACAGGGGAGAACGAGCAGTACTTC. Protein sequence: CASRLRTGENEQYF.

The chain recombines TRBV4-2 with TRBJ1-1; unclear D gene. The length of the CDR3 is 16 residues. Germline V gene data show CDR1 as LGHNA and CDR2 as YNFKEQ. Trimming removed 1 base from V and 6 bases from J, with 18 bases in between. CDR3 in amino acids: CASSQGVVGIWAEAFF. DNA of the CDR3: TGTGCCAGCAGCCAAGGGGTAGTAGGAATATGGGCTGAAGCTTTCTTT.

The chain is built from TRBV12-3 or TRBV12-4 and TRBJ2-1, with D unresolved. Trimming removed 0 bases from V and 9 bases from J, with 15 bases in between. The CDR3 covers 15 residues. DNA for the CDR3: TGTGCCAGCAGTTTAGCTGCAGCGCGTGTGTCTGAGCAGTTCTTC. It yields the protein CASSLAAARVSEQFF.

The V gene is TRBV12-3 or TRBV12-4, the J gene TRBJ2-2; TRBD1 matches 9 bases. The CDR3 is 14 amino acids. V trimming: 9 bases; J trimming: 7 bases; junction bases outside the gene matches: 9. The CDR3: CASTIQGAVGELFF. For the CDR3, the DNA is TGTGCCAGTACGATACAGGGGGCCGTCGGGGAGCTGTTTTTT.

The V and J genes are TRBV29-1 and TRBJ2-1; the D gene could be TRBD1 or TRBD2 (5 bases each). This CDR3 comprises 12 residues. Per germline, CDR1 SQVTM and CDR2 ANQGSEA. V shed 0 bases and J shed 12 bases, with 12 bases lying between them. CDR3 loop: CSVEDRGARQFF. The CDR3 coding sequence is TGCAGCGTTGAAGATAGAGGGGCCAGGCAGTTCTTC.

The CDR3 spells CASSQELGSYEQYF. The CDR3 coding sequence is TGCGCCAGCAGCCAGGAACTAGGTTCCTACGAGCAGTACTTC. This chain links TRBV4-1 with TRBJ2-7; maybe TRBD2 (5 bases). The CDR3 has 14 residues. The germline V and J ends were trimmed by 3 bases and 1 base, with 10 bases remaining between them. Germline CDR1 is MGHRA and CDR2 is YSYEKL.

The J gene is TRBJ2-5, the V gene TRBV10-3; possibly TRBD1 for D (7 bases). V lost 0 bases and J 2 bases, leaving 16 bases between the germline ends. This CDR3 comprises 17 residues. The germline V gene has CDR1 ENHRY and CDR2 SYGVKD. As DNA, the CDR3 is TGTGCCATCAGTGAGTCGAGGCGGGACAGACCTCAAGAGACCCAGTACTTC. Translation: CAISESRRDRPQETQYF.

The chain links TRBV6-2 or TRBV6-3 to TRBJ2-7; no reliable D call. The V end lost 4 bases, the J end lost 6 bases, and 7 bases lay between the germline ends. The CDR3 covers 11 residues. CDR1 is MNHEY and CDR2 is SVGEGT in the germline V gene. The CDR3 DNA follows: TGTGCCAGCAGTTCATATCGCGAGCAGTACTTC. It encodes CASSSYREQYF.

The genes are TRBV11-2 and TRBJ2-3; D is unresolved. Trimming cost V 5 bases and J 1 base, with 10 bases left between them. Germline CDR1 reads SGHAT; CDR2 reads FQNNGV. The CDR3 consists of 14 residues. This CDR3 is CASSTLLGTDTQYF. The CDR3 DNA sequence: TGTGCCAGCAGCACTCTTCTAGGCACAGATACGCAGTATTTT.

This clonotype was counted ten times or more. This sequence joins TRBV5-6 and TRBJ1-6, with 8 bases fitting TRBD1. CDR1 and CDR2 (germline): SGHDT, YYEEEE. Unmatched junction bases numbered 5, after V lost 0 bases and J lost 9 bases. The CDR3 covers 15 residues. The CDR3 DNA follows: TGTGCCAGCAGCTTGGTCGACAGGGGAGCTTCACCCCTCCACTTT. Translation: CASSLVDRGASPLHF.

This clonotype turned up a few times. The chain has TRBV29-1 and TRBJ1-1; no firm D call. CDR3 length equals 13 residues. Germline V gives CDR1 SQVTM, CDR2 ANQGSEA. V lost 4 bases to trimming and J lost 3 bases, with 12 bases between them. Here the CDR3 reads CSVGDLRDTEAFF. The CDR3 DNA sequence: TGCAGCGTTGGTGACCTTAGGGACACTGAAGCTTTCTTT.

The J gene is TRBJ2-3, the V gene TRBV5-1, with 11 positions matching TRBD2. With 0 bases clipped from V and 0 bases from J, the junction kept 9 bases outside the gene matches. The CDR3 extends over 19 amino acids. Looked up from germline, CDR1 is SGHRS and CDR2 is YFSETQ. In nucleotides, the CDR3 is TGCGCCAGCAGCTTGGCCCTAGCGGGGGGTCCCATCAGCACAGATACGCAGTATTTT. Amino acid sequence: CASSLALAGGPISTDTQYF. Full variable domain (outside the CDR3, taken from reference TRBV5-1 and TRBJ2-3): KAGVTQTPRYLIKTRGQQVTLSCSPISGHRSVSWYQQTPGQGLQFLFEYFSETQRNKGNFPGRFSGRQFSNSRSEMNVSTLELGDSALYLCASSLALAGGPISTDTQYFGPGTRLTVL.

The chain is built from TRBV19 and TRBJ1-5, with 7 bases identical to TRBD1. V lost 6 bases and J lost 1; bases outside the gene matches: 15. Per the germline V gene, CDR1 is LNHDA and CDR2 is SQIVND (reference sequence). The CDR3 loop spans 18 amino acids. CDR3 residues: CASSQPRLRGGSNQPQHF. CDR3 nucleotides: TGTGCCAGTAGCCAACCCAGATTGAGAGGGGGCAGCAATCAGCCCCAGCATTTT.